The 9 T cell receptor beta chains below all came from one sample that was sequenced in a study of T cell responses to AZD1222 COVID-19 vaccine. Repertoires were generated with immunoSEQ multiplex PCR, while TCRdb's copy carries only in-frame clones and drops some. The table lists about 120,000 clones, 85% to 90% of them singletons. The sample consisted of peripheral blood, taken on day 0 of AZD1222 vaccination. All receptors derive from an adult in good health.

This clone has just one count. V is TRBV27 and J is TRBJ1-1; D remains ambiguous. V shed 2 bases and J shed 4 bases, with 8 bases lying between them. The V gene's germline CDR1 is MNHEY and CDR2 SMNVEV (reference sequence). This CDR3 has 13 amino acids. CDR3 region: CASSLGAPTEAFF. CDR3 bases: TGTGCCAGCAGTTTAGGAGCCCCCACTGAAGCTTTCTTT.

A single count supports this clone. The chain is built from TRBV2 and TRBJ1-1, with a weak D call TRBD1 (5 bases). CDR3 length: 13 residues. V dropped 1 base and J dropped 5 bases, with 8 bases sitting between them. In germline, CDR1 is SNHLY, CDR2 FYNNEI. This chain's CDR3 is CASSEEKGTEAFF. For the CDR3, the DNA is TGTGCCAGCAGTGAAGAGAAGGGGACTGAAGCTTTCTTT.

J is TRBJ2-7 and V is TRBV6-5; a weak D match, TRBD2 (5 bases). Trimming removed 7 bases from V and 7 bases from J, with 20 bases in between. Germline lookup yields CDR1 MNHEY and CDR2 SVGAGI. There are 14 residues in the CDR3. The CDR3 spells CASIPAIWSGEQYF. The CDR3 coding sequence is TGTGCCAGCATTCCCGCCATTTGGTCGGGGGAGCAGTACTTC.

This chain uses TRBV6-5 with TRBJ2-7; D might be TRBD1 (6 bases). The CDR3 has 14 residues. V lost 2 bases and J lost 2, with 10 bases in between. Germline V gene sequence: CDR1 MNHEY, CDR2 SVGAGI. The CDR3 sequence is CASSYNRDTYEQYF. DNA of the CDR3: TGTGCCAGCAGTTACAACCGGGACACCTACGAGCAGTACTTC.

V and J are TRBV5-4 and TRBJ2-7; TRBD1 matches at 12 bases. Germline assignment: CDR1 SGHNT and CDR2 YYREEE (reference sequence). V lost 3 bases and J lost 7; bases outside the gene matches: 8. The CDR3 runs to 15 residues. This CDR3 is CASSSGTGGSGEQYF. In DNA, the CDR3 is TGTGCCAGCAGCTCCGGGACAGGGGGCTCTGGGGAGCAGTACTTC. The full variable domain, with the rest looked up from reference TRBV5-4 and TRBJ2-7, is ETGVTQSPTHLIKTRGQQVTLRCSSQSGHNTVSWYQQALGQGPQFIFQYYREEENGRGNFPPRFSGLQFPNYSSELNVNALELDDSALYLCASSSGTGGSGEQYFGPGTRLTVT.

The rearrangement links TRBV29-1 to TRBJ2-5, with D unresolved. V lost 7 bases, J lost 1 base, and 13 bases lay in between. Germline lookup yields CDR1 SQVTM and CDR2 ANQGSEA. CDR3 length equals 13 residues. CDR3 nucleotide sequence: TGCAGCGCCGAGCGTGGGTCCCAAGAGACCCAGTACTTC. The encoded protein is CSAERGSQETQYF.

The rearrangement uses TRBV30 and TRBJ1-1; tentatively, D is TRBD1 (6 bases). Germline V gene sequence: CDR1 GTSNPN, CDR2 SVGIG (reference sequence). The CDR3 length is 13 residues. Trimming left V 8 bases short and J 6 bases short, with 19 bases between. CDR3 protein: CAGGGGAWAEAFF. The CDR3 nucleotides are TGTGCCGGAGGGGGGGGCGCATGGGCTGAAGCTTTCTTT.

J is TRBJ2-5 and V is TRBV6-6; 9 positions match TRBD1. Germline trimming cut 4 bases from V and 5 bases from J; bases unmatched to any gene: 8. The V gene's germline CDR1 is MNHNY and CDR2 SVGAGI (reference sequence). This CDR3 has 15 residues. CDR3 protein: CASSSTGTGSETQYF. The CDR3 bases are TGTGCCAGCAGTTCCACCGGGACAGGGTCCGAGACCCAGTACTTC.

The chain uses TRBV28 and TRBJ2-4; D possibly corresponds to TRBD2 (5 bases). Looked up from germline, CDR1 is MDHEN and CDR2 is SYDVKM. The CDR3 spans 15 residues. Trimming shortened V by 4 bases and J by 7 bases, and 17 bases separated the two germline ends. CDR3 coding DNA: TGTGCCAGCAGTTCGCCGGGGTCGGGCTCGAACATTCAGTACTTC. Translation gives CASSSPGSGSNIQYF.